This TCR beta chain was observed in a study of lymphopenia after photon versus proton radiotherapy. Study findings and constraints: In patients who died, overall survival fell as post-nadir TCR diversity dropped more.

In regard to this clone: The antigen is unknown.

Clones were read by immunoSEQ multiplex PCR, and TCRdb kept only the in-frame ones, dropping some. The table shows roughly 53,000 clones, with around 80% occurring only once. Trimming took off 7 bases at V and 1 base at J, with 16 bases between the two ends. Germline V CDR1 and CDR2: MNHNS, SASEGT. The CDR3 totals 15 residues. The chain has TRBV6-1 and TRBJ2-5; D perhaps matches TRBD2 (6 bases). The clonotype originates from a man aged 50 or older with gastric cancer. Here the sequenced sample was peripheral blood, taken from a patient treated with photon-based radiotherapy. In DNA form, the CDR3 reads TGTGCCAGCACCGAGGGATGGCGGGGCCAAGAGACCCAGTACTTC. Translated: CASTEGWRGQETQYF.